Below, one TCR beta chain is given with its context. This record belongs to a study of T cells after yellow fever vaccination. Between the trimmed V and J ends, which lost 8 bases and 6 bases, there was a span of 16 bases. The germline CDR1 and CDR2 sequences are LNHDA and SQIVND (reference sequence). This CDR3 comprises 13 residues. TCRdb used MiXCR to reprocess the 5' RACE reads, holding one entry per CDR3 protein. The repertoire includes 300,000 to 350,000 distinct CDR3 sequences, approximately 3.9% of them detected once, and 20% to 25% sits in the top ten. This chain connects TRBV19 to TRBJ1-1; no definite D call. This sample comprised PBMCs, obtained 5 days after the yellow fever booster vaccination. This clonotype was obtained from a man between 18 and 29 years old who received the YFV17D yellow fever vaccine. This CDR3 is CASRKLLRAEAFF. DNA of the CDR3: TGTGCCAGTCGTAAGCTGCTTCGGGCTGAAGCTTTCTTT.